These 2 T cell receptor beta chains came from one sample sequenced in a study of blood T cells in healthy people across ages. Then a second PCR, running roughly 7 to 12 cycles, was carried out with a sample-barcoded 5' primer and a J-beta primer mix. Via MiXCR, TCRdb re-called the 5' RACE reads, giving one row per CDR3 protein. The profile shows about 1.6 million distinct CDR3 sequences, roughly a third of them singletons. Sequencing was performed on blood. The source of these receptors is a woman in her thirties in good health.

Comment on this clonotype: A much larger clone differs by one base, so this may be a read error. The chain links TRBV4-1 to TRBJ2-1; 8 bases are a match to TRBD1. This CDR3 is built from 16 residues. Per germline, CDR1 MGHRA and CDR2 YSYEKL. Trimming took 4 bases from V and 2 from J; bases not matched to a gene: 7. The CDR3 loop is CASSPRQGTPYNEQFF. The CDR3, as DNA: TGCGCCAGCAGCCCCCGACAGGGGACCCCCTACAATGAGCAGTTCTTC.

This clonotype has only one observation. The chain has TRBV7-2 and TRBJ1-1; TRBD1 agrees at 10 bases. Germline assignment: CDR1 SGHTA and CDR2 FQGNSA. V dropped 4 bases and J dropped 5; count of bases not matched to a gene: 10. The CDR3 extends over 16 amino acids. The CDR3 here is CASSWIGTGVDTEAFF. CDR3 DNA sequence: TGTGCCAGCAGCTGGATTGGGACAGGGGTAGATACTGAAGCTTTCTTT.